This is a list of T cell receptor beta chains from one sample in a study of lymphopenia after photon versus proton radiotherapy. Assay: immunoSEQ multiplex PCR; the TCRdb copy retains only in-frame clones and omits some. The top ten hold 10% to 13% of the sample, which has tens of thousands of clones, more than 75% seen once. This sample comprised peripheral blood, obtained from a patient treated with proton-based radiotherapy. These receptors all come from a man older than 75 with esophageal cancer. Each CDR3 is given with its conserved first and last residue. A D gene is named only where the DNA matches it firmly. For some rows the clone size is stated as once, few or many, or as a class when expanded; others skip it.

cdr3_nt cdr3_aa d_call clone_size v_call cdr3_length j_call
TGCGCCAGCAGCTTGGCCGAGCGGAAGTACGAGCAGTACTTC CASSLAERKYEQYF NA NA TRBV5-1 14 TRBJ2-7
TGTGCTAGTGGTTTGGTACGGTGGGGGGACAATGAGCAGTTCTTC CASGLVRWGDNEQFF NA NA TRBV12-5 15 TRBJ2-1
TGCGCCAGCAGGAGGACGGCTTCACTCCGGGAGCTGTTTTTT CASRRTASLRELFF NA NA TRBV10-1 14 TRBJ2-2
TGTGCCAGCAGCTTAGGGGTTAATGAAAAACTGTTTTTT CASSLGVNEKLFF NA once TRBV11-2 13 TRBJ1-4
TGTGCCATCAGTGATGTGGCCCAGGGTAATGAAAAACTGTTTTTT CAISDVAQGNEKLFF NA once TRBV10-3 15 TRBJ1-4
TGTGCCAGCAGGGGACAGGGTGAAAAACTGTTTTTT CASRGQGEKLFF TRBD1 NA TRBV7-9 12 TRBJ1-4
TGTGCCAGCAGCCCCTGGACGGGGCAGGGAGACGAGCAGTACTTC CASSPWTGQGDEQYF NA few TRBV16 15 TRBJ2-7
TGTGCCAGCAGCCCGGGATCTAGCACAGATACGCAGTATTTT CASSPGSSTDTQYF NA NA TRBV2 14 TRBJ2-3
TGTGCCAGCAGCTATAACTCAGGGAGCTATGGCTACACCTTC CASSYNSGSYGYTF NA NA TRBV5-4 14 TRBJ1-2
TGCGCCAGCAGCCCGGGGACTAGCTCGGCTGGTTACGAGCAGTACTTC CASSPGTSSAGYEQYF TRBD2 NA TRBV5-1 16 TRBJ2-7
TGTGCCAGCAGCTTGCCGAACAGGGGTTTGGATGAGCAGTTCTTC CASSLPNRGLDEQFF TRBD1 NA TRBV5-6 15 TRBJ2-1
TGTGCCAGCAGTGAAGACAGGTCATCCTACGAGCAGTACTTC CASSEDRSSYEQYF NA NA TRBV6-1 14 TRBJ2-7
TGTGCCAGCAGCAAAGGTGGTTTCCCTGAAGCTTTCTTT CASSKGGFPEAFF NA NA TRBV21-1 13 TRBJ1-1
TGTGCCAGCAGTGAATTAGGGACAGGGTTTTGGCGGGAGCAGTACTTC CASSELGTGFWREQYF TRBD1 NA TRBV25-1 16 TRBJ2-7
TGTGCCTGGAGGATGACAGGGTCTAGGGGCTACACCTTC CAWRMTGSRGYTF TRBD1 NA TRBV30 13 TRBJ1-2
TGTGCCAGCTCACCGACAGGAAATCAGCCCCAGCATTTT CASSPTGNQPQHF NA few TRBV18 13 TRBJ1-5
TGTGCTAGTGGTTTGGTACAAGGGGATGCAGATACGCAGTATTTT CASGLVQGDADTQYF NA NA TRBV12-5 15 TRBJ2-3
TGTGCCAGCAGCGTGGGCAGGGGAAGCTATGGCTACACCTTC CASSVGRGSYGYTF NA NA TRBV9 14 TRBJ1-2
TGTGCCAGCAGCTTCATAGCGGGACCCCAGTATTTT CASSFIAGPQYF TRBD2 NA TRBV7-8 12 TRBJ2-3
TGTGCCAGCAGCAAGGACAGGTTCAATCAGCCCCAGCATTTT CASSKDRFNQPQHF TRBD1 NA TRBV11-2 14 TRBJ1-5
TGTGCTAGTGGTTTGGTTTGGGTAGCCTCCCGCTCCTACAATGAGCAGTTCTTC CASGLVWVASRSYNEQFF NA NA TRBV12-5 18 TRBJ2-1
TGTGCCATCTCACAGGGGGGGGAGACCCAGTACTTC CAISQGGETQYF NA once TRBV10-3 12 TRBJ2-5
TGCGCCAGCAGCTCTTCTAGCTCTCAGAACACCGGGGAGCTGTTTTTT CASSSSSSQNTGELFF NA NA TRBV5-1 16 TRBJ2-2
TGTGCCAGCAGCTTAAGCCCCCAAGCAGGGGGGAACACCGGGGAGCTGTTTTTT CASSLSPQAGGNTGELFF TRBD1 NA TRBV7-9 18 TRBJ2-2
TGCGCCAGCAGCTTGTTCGGGGGCGGTGAGCAGTTCTTC CASSLFGGGEQFF NA NA TRBV5-1 13 TRBJ2-1
TGTGCCAGCAGCTCCACTACAGGGGGCGAATTATCTGGCTACACCTTC CASSSTTGGELSGYTF TRBD1 NA TRBV7-9 16 TRBJ1-2
TGTGCCAGTAGTCTCCAACGCGGGACAGCTAATTCACCCCTCCACTTT CASSLQRGTANSPLHF TRBD1 NA TRBV19 16 TRBJ1-6
TGTGCCAGCAGGGGAGCTTATAGCAATCAGCCCCAGCATTTT CASRGAYSNQPQHF NA NA TRBV6-1 14 TRBJ1-5
TGTGCCAGCAGCCAGTTCGGGCGGACTTTAAACTATGGCTACACCTTC CASSQFGRTLNYGYTF NA NA TRBV4-2 16 TRBJ1-2
TGTGCCAGCAGGGCAACGGGAGGGACCTACAATGAGCAGTTCTTC CASRATGGTYNEQFF TRBD2 NA TRBV9 15 TRBJ2-1